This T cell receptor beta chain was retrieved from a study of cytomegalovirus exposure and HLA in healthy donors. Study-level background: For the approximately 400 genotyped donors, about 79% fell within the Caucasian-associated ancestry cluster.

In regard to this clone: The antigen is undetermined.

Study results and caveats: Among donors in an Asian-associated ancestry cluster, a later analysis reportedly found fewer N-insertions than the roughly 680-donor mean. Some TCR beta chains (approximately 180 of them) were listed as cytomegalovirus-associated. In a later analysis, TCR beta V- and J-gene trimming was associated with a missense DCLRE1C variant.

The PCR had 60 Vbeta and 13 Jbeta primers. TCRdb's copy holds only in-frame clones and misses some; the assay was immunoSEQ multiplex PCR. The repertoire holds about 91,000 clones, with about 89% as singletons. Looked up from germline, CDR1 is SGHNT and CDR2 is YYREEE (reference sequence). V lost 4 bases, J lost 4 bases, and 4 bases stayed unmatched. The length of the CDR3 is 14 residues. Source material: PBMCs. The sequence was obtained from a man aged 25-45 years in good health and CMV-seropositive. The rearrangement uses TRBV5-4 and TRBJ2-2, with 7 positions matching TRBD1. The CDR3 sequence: CASSLRDSTGELFF. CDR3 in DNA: TGTGCCAGCAGCCTCCGGGACAGCACCGGGGAGCTGTTTTTT.